This T cell receptor (beta chain) was obtained from a study of blood T cell repertoires in COVID-19. Looking at the study overall: Samples came from the United States, Italy and Spain, spanning acute and convalescent COVID-19. PBMCs, B-cell-depleted T cells, or T cells provided the cDNA or gDNA that made up the material.

Study processing details: Amplification with reference gene primers provided the estimates of nucleated cell counts. The data were produced by immunoSEQ multiplex PCR, yet TCRdb's version contains in-frame clones alone and is incomplete. V, J and clone size reflect that table, while D and trimming were determined from the DNA. The table has 350,000 or so clones, around 89% seen once. CDR1 is SGHDT, CDR2 YYEEEE, per germline. J gave up 7 bases and V 4 bases, and 10 bases lay outside the gene matches. This CDR3 contains 14 residues. The sample consisted of peripheral blood. The rearrangement uses TRBV5-6 and TRBJ1-1, with TRBD1 matching 7 bases. The clonotype originates from a man between 18 and 35 years old with active or convalescent COVID-19. CDR3: CASSVRGQRNEAFF. The CDR3 DNA is TGTGCCAGCAGCGTACGGGGACAGCGTAATGAAGCTTTCTTT. The full variable domain, its missing parts supplied by reference TRBV5-6 and TRBJ1-1, is DAGVTQSPTHLIKTRGQQVTLRCSPKSGHDTVSWYQQALGQGPQFIFQYYEEEERQRGNFPDRFSGHQFPNYSSELNVNALLLGDSALYLCASSVRGQRNEAFFGQGTRLTVV.